The 26 T cell receptor beta chains listed next were all sequenced from one sample in a study of type 1 regulatory T cells. TCRdb independently ran MiXCR on the reads; one entry per CDR3 protein. The sample has tens of thousands of distinct CDR3 sequences, around 77% seen once. Their antigens are not known. Sequenced input: cultured T cells, either the whole culture or a sorted T cell fraction (not recorded which). Noted subset: Tr1-enriched cell product generated in vitro against host alloantigens. The receptor source for this set is a human donor in good health.

The rearrangement joins TRBV6-5 to TRBJ1-5; 7 nucleotides line up with TRBD1. J lost 2 bases, V lost 6 bases, and 7 bases had no gene match. Per germline, CDR1 MNHEY and CDR2 SVGAGI. The length of the CDR3 is 15 residues. The CDR3 here is CASSFRRGGNQPQHF. For the CDR3, the DNA is TGTGCCAGCAGCTTCCGCAGGGGGGGCAATCAGCCCCAGCATTTT.

The chain carries TRBV4-1 and TRBJ2-3; D unresolved. V lost 0 bases and J 5 bases, leaving 12 bases between the germline ends. Germline CDR1 MGHRA, CDR2 YSYEKL. The CDR3 runs to 15 residues. The CDR3 DNA reads as TGCGCCAGCAGCCAAGATCGATACTTTTTAGATACGCAGTATTTT. It translates to CASSQDRYFLDTQYF.

The chain carries TRBV7-2 and TRBJ1-6; D is unclear. This CDR3 contains 13 residues. The ends were cut back, 4 bases at V and 8 bases at J, with 9 bases in the middle. Germline V gene lookup returns CDR1 SGHTA and CDR2 FQGNSA. The DNA for the CDR3 is TGTGCCAGCAGCTCCCGAGGTTATTCACCCCTCCACTTT. It codes for CASSSRGYSPLHF.

This clonotype was seen a single time. The chain employs TRBV28 and TRBJ1-1; unclear D gene. This CDR3 has 13 amino acids. V lost 7 bases to trimming and J lost 5 bases, with 14 bases between them. The V gene's germline CDR1 is MDHEN and CDR2 SYDVKM. The CDR3 nucleotides read TGTGCCAGCATACTATCCTTGGGTACTGAAGCTTTCTTT. Translation gives CASILSLGTEAFF.

The chain couples TRBV5-1 to TRBJ1-3; D gene uncertain. Germline loops: CDR1 SGHRS, CDR2 YFSETQ. CDR3 length equals 16 residues. V shed 0 bases and J shed 0 bases, with 10 bases lying between them. The CDR3 loop is CASSLASAISGNTIYF. The CDR3 nucleotides read TGCGCCAGCAGCTTGGCCTCCGCGATCTCTGGAAACACCATATATTTT. Looking up the rest from reference TRBV5-1 and TRBJ1-3 gives the full variable domain: KAGVTQTPRYLIKTRGQQVTLSCSPISGHRSVSWYQQTPGQGLQFLFEYFSETQRNKGNFPGRFSGRQFSNSRSEMNVSTLELGDSALYLCASSLASAISGNTIYFGEGSWLTVV.

The chain joins TRBV27 to TRBJ2-1; D remains ambiguous. V was cut by 6 bases and J by 7 bases, with 7 bases left in between. CDR1 and CDR2 (germline): MNHEY, SMNVEV (reference sequence). The CDR3 totals 11 residues. The CDR3 region has the DNA TGTGCCAGCAGAATCCAGAATGAGCAGTTCTTC. Translating gives CASRIQNEQFF.

This clonotype is medium-sized by share. The rearrangement joins TRBV7-9 to TRBJ2-1, with 8 bases lining up with TRBD1. The CDR3 consists of 14 residues. The V gene end was trimmed by 7 bases and the J gene end by 6 bases; junction bases not matched to a gene: 8. Looked up from germline, CDR1 is SEHNR and CDR2 is FQNEAQ (reference sequence). CDR3 sequence (DNA): TGTGCCAGCATCCCCGGCACAGGGGGCAATGAGCAGTTCTTC. It translates to CASIPGTGGNEQFF. Together with reference TRBV7-9 and TRBJ2-1, the CDR3 gives the full variable domain: DTGVSQNPRHKITKRGQNVTFRCDPISEHNRLYWYRQTLGQGPEFLTYFQNEAQLEKSRLLSDRFSAERPKGSFSTLEIQRTEQGDSAMYLCASIPGTGGNEQFFGPGTRLTVL.

The chain combines TRBV12-3 or TRBV12-4 with TRBJ1-1; D ambiguous. V was pared by 1 base and J by 4 bases, with 7 bases between. The CDR3 runs to 13 residues. The CDR3 nucleotides are TGTGCCAGCAGTTTAGGGGCAGGCACTGAAGCTTTCTTT. Its protein product is CASSLGAGTEAFF.

V usage is TRBV6-2 or TRBV6-3 and J usage is TRBJ2-1, with TRBD2 matching over 10 bases. CDR3 length: 16 amino acids. Germline-derived CDR1 and CDR2 are MNHEY and SVGEGT. After removal of 0 bases from V and 9 bases from J, the junction contained 8 bases not matched to a gene. The CDR3 DNA is TGTGCCAGCAGTTACTCGGTCCAGCGGGGGGGCGGTGAGCAGTTCTTC. Translating it yields CASSYSVQRGGGEQFF.

This chain connects TRBV11-2 to TRBJ2-5, with TRBD2 as a possible D gene (6 bases). CDR1 and CDR2 from the germline V gene are SGHAT and FQNNGV. The CDR3 totals 13 residues. The germline V and J ends were trimmed by 4 bases and 4 bases, with 10 bases remaining between them. This chain's CDR3 is CASSSRLGETQYF. CDR3 DNA sequence: TGTGCCAGCAGCTCCCGACTAGGAGAGACCCAGTACTTC.

The J gene is TRBJ2-1, the V gene TRBV6-1, with TRBD2 identical over 8 bases. CDR1 is MNHNS and CDR2 is SASEGT in the germline V gene. The CDR3 length is 16 residues. The junction had 13 bases not matched to a gene; V was cut back by 4 bases and J by 8 bases. The CDR3 DNA reads TGTGCCAGCAGTGTGGTAGCGGGGATTACTGGGGATGAGCAGTTCTTC. Translated: CASSVVAGITGDEQFF.

The V and J genes are TRBV5-1 and TRBJ1-1, with TRBD1 as a possible D gene (6 bases). The V gene's germline CDR1 is SGHRS and CDR2 YFSETQ. The V and J ends lost 3 bases and 5 bases respectively, with 11 bases between them. There are 13 residues in the CDR3. The CDR3 reads CASSSGGTTEAFF. CDR3 bases: TGCGCCAGCAGCTCGGGCGGGACAACTGAAGCTTTCTTT.

This clonotype has only a few counts. The V gene is TRBV7-2, the J gene TRBJ1-1; D ambiguous. The CDR3 is 14 amino acids. With 1 base removed from V and 5 bases from J, the gap between germline ends came to 11 bases. In germline, CDR1 is SGHTA, CDR2 FQGNSA. The CDR3 is CASSLVAVVTEAFF. The CDR3 DNA follows: TGTGCCAGCAGCTTAGTGGCGGTGGTGACTGAAGCTTTCTTT.

The CDR3 region is CASGRPGETQYF. In nucleotides, the CDR3 is TGTGCCAGCGGGAGACCTGGAGAGACCCAGTACTTC. This chain joins TRBV6-2 or TRBV6-3 and TRBJ2-5; a possible D gene is TRBD2 (5 bases). Between the trimmed V and J ends, which lost 8 bases and 4 bases, there was a span of 11 bases. The CDR3 has 12 residues. CDR1 and CDR2 (germline): MNHEY, SVGEGT.

The rearrangement uses TRBV10-3 and TRBJ2-1; D possibly corresponds to TRBD2 (6 bases). The CDR3 runs 14 residues. Per the germline V gene, CDR1 is ENHRY and CDR2 is SYGVKD. Trimming stripped 8 bases from V and 2 bases from J, with 13 bases between. The CDR3 bases are TGTGCCATCGAGGACGGGGGAGCCTACAATGAGCAGTTCTTC. This translates into CAIEDGGAYNEQFF.

This clonotype is judged medium-sized. The chain has TRBV7-2 and TRBJ2-3; TRBD2 matches 8 bases. Germline-derived CDR1 and CDR2 are SGHTA and FQGNSA. Trimming cost V 3 bases and J 0 bases; bases outside gene matches: 8. The CDR3 totals 17 residues. For the CDR3, the DNA is TGTGCCAGCAGCTTTATCGCGGGGGGCGGTAGCACAGATACGCAGTATTTT. It yields the protein CASSFIAGGGSTDTQYF. The full variable domain, completed using reference TRBV7-2 and TRBJ2-3, is GAGVSQSPSNKVTEKGKDVELRCDPISGHTALYWYRQSLGQGLEFLIYFQGNSAPDKSGLPSDRFSAERTGGSVSTLTIQRTQQEDSAVYLCASSFIAGGGSTDTQYFGPGTRLTVL.

The chain carries TRBV7-9 and TRBJ2-3; D may be TRBD2 (7 bases). This CDR3 is 16 amino acids long. The germline V gene encodes CDR1 SEHNR and CDR2 FQNEAQ (reference sequence). V was pared by 6 bases and J by 0 bases, with 16 bases between. DNA of the CDR3: TGTGCCAGCAGTTGGGGGGGGCGCCCAAGCACAGATACGCAGTATTTT. Encoded protein: CASSWGGRPSTDTQYF.

The rearrangement uses TRBV12-3 or TRBV12-4 and TRBJ2-3; no clear D. The V end lost 7 bases, the J end lost 6 bases, and 17 bases lay between the germline ends. The CDR3 is made up of 14 amino acids. The chain's CDR3 is CASTPMPPRDTQYF. The CDR3 bases are TGTGCCAGCACCCCAATGCCCCCCAGGGATACGCAGTATTTT.

The chain uses TRBV4-1 and TRBJ1-2, with 9 positions matching TRBD1. The germline CDR1 and CDR2 sequences are MGHRA and YSYEKL. The CDR3 extends over 15 amino acids. V gave up 1 base and J gave up 7 bases; unmatched junction bases: 7. The chain's CDR3 is CASSQVGQGLGGYTF. DNA for the CDR3: TGCGCCAGCAGCCAAGTTGGACAGGGGCTGGGTGGCTACACCTTC.

The V call is TRBV7-2, the J call TRBJ2-7; 9 positions match TRBD2. CDR1 SGHTA and CDR2 FQGNSA come from the germline V gene. The length of the CDR3 is 16 residues. Unmatched junction bases numbered 7, after V lost 3 bases and J lost 1 base. CDR3 protein: CASSFASAGGSYEQYF. In nucleotides, the CDR3 is TGTGCCAGCAGCTTCGCTAGCGCGGGGGGGTCCTACGAGCAGTACTTC.

This clonotype was counted once. The chain links TRBV7-8 to TRBJ1-2, with TRBD1 matching 8 bases. Looked up from germline, CDR1 is SGHVS and CDR2 is FQNEAQ. The trim removed 1 base at V and 4 bases at J, leaving 2 bases unmatched. CDR3 size: 14 residues. The DNA of the CDR3 is TGTGCCAGCAGCTTAGGGACAGGGACCTATGGCTACACCTTC. Amino acid sequence: CASSLGTGTYGYTF.

The chain uses TRBV24-1 and TRBJ1-2; D perhaps matches TRBD1 (5 bases). V lost 4 bases to trimming and J lost 6 bases, with 11 bases between them. CDR1 and CDR2 from the germline V gene are KGHDR and SFDVKD. The CDR3 is 13 residues long. CDR3 sequence (DNA): TGTGCCACCAGTGACACGGGACGAGATGGCTACACCTTC. Protein product: CATSDTGRDGYTF.

This clonotype has only a few counts. The chain is built from TRBV11-2 and TRBJ2-7, with TRBD1 matching over 7 bases. Germline V lookup: CDR1 SGHAT, CDR2 FQNNGV. The length of the CDR3 is 15 residues. J was trimmed by 2 bases and V by 0 bases; bases with no gene match: 4. Here the CDR3 reads CASSLDSGQTYEQYF. CDR3 sequence (DNA): TGTGCCAGCAGCTTAGACTCGGGACAGACCTACGAGCAGTACTTC.

The chain combines TRBV2 with TRBJ2-3; D may be TRBD1 or TRBD2 (5 bases each). CDR3 length equals 14 residues. V gave up 6 bases and J gave up 0 bases, with 10 bases separating them. Germline V gene sequence: CDR1 SNHLY, CDR2 FYNNEI. The CDR3 here is CASSYEGSTDTQYF. The DNA for the CDR3 is TGTGCCAGCAGCTACGAGGGGAGCACAGATACGCAGTATTTT. Full variable domain (outside the CDR3, taken from reference TRBV2 and TRBJ2-3): EPEVTQTPSHQVTQMGQEVILRCVPISNHLYFYWYRQILGQKVEFLVSFYNNEISEKSEIFDDQFSVERPDGSNFTLKIRSTKLEDSAMYFCASSYEGSTDTQYFGPGTRLTVL.

V is TRBV7-3 and J is TRBJ2-6, with D perhaps matching TRBD1 (5 bases). CDR1 is SGHTA and CDR2 is FQGTGA in the germline V gene. The CDR3 runs 16 residues. V lost 5 bases and J lost 13, with 24 bases in between. For the CDR3, the DNA is TGTGCCAGCAGCCGTGACCCAGGGCCTTTAGGTGTAGTCCTGACTTTC. Translation: CASSRDPGPLGVVLTF.

The CDR3: CASSSTRVLYF. In nucleotides, the CDR3 is TGTGCCAGCAGTTCCACTCGGGTCTTGTATTTT. V gene TRBV12-3 or TRBV12-4 combines with J gene TRBJ2-3; no clear D gene. The CDR3 sequence is 11 residues long. V was trimmed by 4 bases and J by 14 bases, leaving 13 bases between them.